The 5 T cell receptor beta chains below were found in one sample sequenced in a study of blood T cell repertoires in COVID-19 (dated by TCRdb to about 2020). Libraries were made using the immunoSEQ multiplex PCR assay. TCRdb carries this immuneACCESS record with in-frame sequences only. Its versions omit some clonotypes, under half of them owing to an unresolved V gene in the studies checked, with the rest unexplained. In all, the sample holds more than 75,000 clones, and around 86% of those were seen once. Of the sample, 15% to 20% is held by the ten largest clones. Source material: peripheral blood. The receptors were sampled from a woman at least 80 years old with active or convalescent COVID-19.

The gene calls are TRBV6-2 or TRBV6-3 and TRBJ1-1; 7 bases are shared with TRBD1. CDR1 and CDR2 from the germline V gene are MNHEY and SVGEGT. This CDR3 has 14 amino acids. The J segment lost 1 base and the V segment lost 5 bases, leaving 4 bases of the junction unmatched. The CDR3 region has the DNA TGTGCCAGCAGTCCCGGGACAGCGAACACTGAAGCTTTCTTT. It codes for CASSPGTANTEAFF.

A word on this clone: At one of its ends the junction is not consistent with the germline gene, which may arise from a read error. This sequence joins TRBV19 and TRBJ1-1, with D hard to call. The CDR3 has 14 amino acids. Germline V gene lookup returns CDR1 LNHDA and CDR2 SQIVND (reference sequence). The CDR3 sequence is CASSMREVKTEAFF. The CDR3 coding sequence is TGTGCCAGTAGTATGCGCGAGGTGAAGACTGAAGCTTTCTTT.

For this clone: A read error may account for a junction end that differs from germline. The rearrangement links TRBV4-3 to TRBJ2-1; TRBD2 aligns across 11 bases. CDR3 length equals 16 residues. Germline V lookup: CDR1 LGHNA, CDR2 YSLEER. CDR3 in amino acids: CASSPHGPGTSGGVIF. The CDR3 DNA is TGCGCCAGCAGCCCCCATGGACCCGGGACTAGCGGAGGAGTAATCTTC.

This chain's CDR3 is CASRIQGSYGYTF. The CDR3 DNA sequence: TGTGCCAGCAGGATACAGGGATCCTATGGCTACACCTTC. This chain connects TRBV28 to TRBJ1-2; D may be TRBD1 (6 bases). V lost 6 bases, J lost 4 bases, and 12 bases lay in between. Germline V gene sequence: CDR1 MDHEN, CDR2 SYDVKM. The CDR3 totals 13 residues.

The gene calls are TRBV7-9 and TRBJ2-5, with 8 bases lining up with TRBD1. Germline V lookup: CDR1 SEHNR, CDR2 FQNEAQ (reference sequence). J gave up 4 bases and V 5 bases, and 15 bases lay outside the gene matches. The CDR3 has 17 amino acids. The CDR3 sequence is CASSRTGSILSLETQYF. The CDR3 DNA reads TGTGCCAGCAGCCGGACAGGGTCAATCCTTTCTCTAGAGACCCAGTACTTC. Full variable domain (rest looked up from reference TRBV7-9 and TRBJ2-5): DTGVSQNPRHKITKRGQNVTFRCDPISEHNRLYWYRQTLGQGPEFLTYFQNEAQLEKSRLLSDRFSAERPKGSFSTLEIQRTEQGDSAMYLCASSRTGSILSLETQYFGPGTRLLVL.